This passage covers 5 T cell receptor beta chains from one sample sequenced in a study of T cell responses to AZD1222 COVID-19 vaccine (dated by TCRdb to about 2021). The library was produced with the immunoSEQ multiplex PCR assay. Not all clones reach the TCRdb copy of this immuneACCESS table, which keeps in-frame sequences only. Checked studies attribute under half of the gap to unresolved V genes and leave the rest unexplained. For this sample there are more than 150,000 clones; approximately 90% appear just once. The ten top clones hold 1.5% of the sample. Reading the label with the study, this specimen's time point is: about 28 days (+/-7) after the second vaccine dose. Sequencing used peripheral blood, obtained 28 days after the second AZD1222 dose. Every receptor here comes from an adult who received the AZD1222 COVID-19 vaccine.

This chain connects TRBV13 to TRBJ2-7; the D call may be TRBD1 or TRBD2 (5 bases each). Trimming pared 0 bases from V and 2 bases from J, leaving 11 bases between. In germline, CDR1 is PRHDT, CDR2 FYEKMQ (reference sequence). The CDR3 contains 15 residues. CDR3 in amino acids: CASSLGGVPAYEQYF. CDR3 coding DNA: TGTGCCAGCAGCTTAGGGGGGGTCCCAGCCTACGAGCAGTACTTC.

The rearrangement uses TRBV4-1 and TRBJ1-5; D not resolved. Germline-derived CDR1 and CDR2 are MGHRA and YSYEKL. V dropped 4 bases and J dropped 1 base, with 11 bases sitting between them. The CDR3 contains 15 residues. CDR3 DNA sequence: TGCGCCAGCAGCCCCCGTTCTACGAGCAATCAGCCCCAGCATTTT. This translates into CASSPRSTSNQPQHF.

This chain links TRBV5-1 with TRBJ2-2; D not resolved. Germline CDR1 and CDR2: SGHRS and YFSETQ. V was shortened by 6 bases and J by 4 bases, with 10 bases between the two germline ends. CDR3 length: 13 amino acids. Here the CDR3 DNA reads TGCGCCAGCACCACGGGCCCCACCGGGGAGCTGTTTTTT. It translates to CASTTGPTGELFF.

The CDR3 loop reads CASSLGGSYNSPLHF. The CDR3 nucleotides read TGTGCCAGCAGTTTAGGGGGGTCCTATAATTCACCCCTCCACTTT. The chain is built from TRBV27 and TRBJ1-6; D may be TRBD1 (5 bases). With 2 bases removed from V and 1 base from J, the gap between germline ends came to 6 bases. CDR3 length: 15 residues. The germline CDR1 and CDR2 sequences are MNHEY and SMNVEV (reference sequence).

This sequence joins TRBV24-1 and TRBJ2-2, with TRBD1 matching 9 bases. Germline V gene sequence: CDR1 KGHDR, CDR2 SFDVKD. The junction had 10 bases not matched to a gene; V was cut back by 6 bases and J by 6 bases. This CDR3 is built from 16 residues. This chain's CDR3 is CATSLPGTGMSGELFF. CDR3 DNA sequence: TGTGCCACCAGTTTGCCCGGGACAGGGATGTCCGGGGAGCTGTTTTTT.